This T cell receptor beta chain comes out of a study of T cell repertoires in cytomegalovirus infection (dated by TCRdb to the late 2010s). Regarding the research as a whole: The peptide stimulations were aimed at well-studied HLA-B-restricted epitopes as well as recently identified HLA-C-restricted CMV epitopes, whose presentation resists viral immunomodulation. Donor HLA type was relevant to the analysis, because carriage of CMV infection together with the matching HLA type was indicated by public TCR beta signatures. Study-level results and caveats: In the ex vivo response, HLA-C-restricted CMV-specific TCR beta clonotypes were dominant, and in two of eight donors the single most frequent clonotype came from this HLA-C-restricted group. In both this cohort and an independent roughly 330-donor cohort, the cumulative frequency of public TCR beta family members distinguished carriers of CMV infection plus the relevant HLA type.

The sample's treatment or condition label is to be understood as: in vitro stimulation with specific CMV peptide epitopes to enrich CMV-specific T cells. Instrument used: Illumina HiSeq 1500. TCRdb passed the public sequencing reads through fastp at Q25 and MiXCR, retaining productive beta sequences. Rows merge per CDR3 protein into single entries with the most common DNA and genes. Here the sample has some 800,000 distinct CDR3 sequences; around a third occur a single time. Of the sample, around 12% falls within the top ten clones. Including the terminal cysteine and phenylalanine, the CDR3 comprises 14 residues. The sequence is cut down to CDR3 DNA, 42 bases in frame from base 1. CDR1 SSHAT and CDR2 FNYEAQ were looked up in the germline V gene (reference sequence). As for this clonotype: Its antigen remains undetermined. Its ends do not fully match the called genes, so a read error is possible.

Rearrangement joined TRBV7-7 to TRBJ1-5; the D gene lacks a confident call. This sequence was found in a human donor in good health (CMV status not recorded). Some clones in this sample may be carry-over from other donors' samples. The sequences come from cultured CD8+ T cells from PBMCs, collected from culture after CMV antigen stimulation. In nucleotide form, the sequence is TGTGCTAGCAGTTATAGGGCGAGGAATCAGCCCCAGCATTTT. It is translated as CASSYRARNQPQHF.